This T cell receptor (beta chain) is from a study of OX40 agonist ivuxolimab in advanced cancers. Study-level background: Ivuxolimab, an antibody acting as an agonist of OX40 (CD134), was used to treat patients. Patients were dosed intravenously with ivuxolimab at 0.01 to 10 mg/kg every 2 weeks. Earlier anti-PD-1, anti-PD-L1 or anti-CTLA-4 therapy was permitted; 35% to 50% had received some.

TCRdb keeps only in-frame clones here, not all; method: immunoSEQ multiplex PCR. The sample holds about 23,000 clones, 75% to 85% seen once. The length of the CDR3 is 16 residues. After removal of 0 bases from V and 5 bases from J, the junction contained 11 bases not matched to a gene. Germline V gives CDR1 SGHRS, CDR2 YFSETQ. The sample here was CD4+ or CD8+ T cells sorted from blood, taken in a trial of the OX40 agonist ivuxolimab. This clonotype originated in an adult with an advanced solid tumor such as melanoma, head and neck, liver or kidney cancer. V and J are TRBV5-1 and TRBJ2-7; 7 nucleotides align to TRBD1. Here the CDR3 DNA reads TGCGCCAGCAGCTTGGGGGGGACAGTTATAGGCAACGAGCAGTACTTC. It specifies CASSLGGTVIGNEQYF.